Detailed here is one T cell receptor beta chain. Its antigen is still unknown. Per-base qualities were not stored, and no clone one base away is much larger. The sample belongs to a study of cytomegalovirus exposure and HLA in healthy donors (dated by TCRdb to 2016 to 2017). In terms of the full investigation: According to an earlier analysis of several hundred of the donors, about 190 million T cells yielded over 100 million unique TCR beta sequences and about 280 Gb of sequence data. The study aimed to test whether cataloging public T cell receptors could reveal signatures of past pathogen exposure. A later genetic analysis took genome-wide SNP genotypes for 398 of the 666 donors and used that subset as a discovery cohort. The number of donors typed differed by locus, with roughly 620-630 for A, B, C, DRB1 and DQB1, roughly 520 for DQA1, over 600 for DPA1, and around 430 for DPB1. To predict cytomegalovirus infection status, the study brought together high-throughput TCR immunosequencing, statistical association of individual TCRs with disease status, and machine learning. The study profiled the T cell repertoires of under 700 subjects by immunosequencing and related them to cytomegalovirus serostatus. Four or five DR-DQ haplotypes were treated as single units for association and clustering because of strong linkage in the cohort. Donor age, sex, ethnicity and CMV serostatus were compiled alongside the repertoire data. An earlier analysis of 587 of the donors applied high-throughput TCR beta sequencing to assess whether each TCR beta V gene segment acted as functional or pseudogenic. HLA typing covered class I and class II loci at four-digit resolution. To study patterns of TCR occurrence, a later analysis re-analyzed previously published TCR beta repertoires from several hundred donors and added high-resolution HLA genotyping. The genetic ancestry cluster associated with self-reported Caucasian donors included 81% of the 398 genotyped donors. In the later analysis, no new phenotypic data were used to find candidate immune exposures; instead, reliance was placed on TCR beta sequences and their occurrence across donors. Among around 400 genotyped donors of the cohort, an average of about 220,000 unique TCR beta nucleotide sequences was sequenced per donor, of which about 19% were non-productive. All discovery cohort repertoires had been generated using a single sequencing platform. An early release covering 550 to 650 HLA-typed donors comprised roughly 300 gigabases of sequencing data and approximately 85 million unique TCR sequences. Along with the roughly 670-subject first cohort, a separate validation cohort of about 110 different subjects was used.

Receptor amplification or capture employed the immunoSEQ multiplex PCR assay. For the multiplex PCR, a mixture combining 60 forward primers for TCR Vbeta segments and 13 reverse primers for TCR Jbeta segments was used. Amplification of the CDR3 region of rearranged TCR beta genes was performed with a multiplex PCR assay on genomic DNA. The Illumina HiSeq System was used to sequence the amplified TCR beta libraries as 87-base-pair reads. The original pipeline was this. A later analysis tallied 80 million to 95 million unique TCR beta chains across the 650 to 750 repertoires, and approximately 12 million of those chains were shared by two or more donors. A nearest-neighbor algorithm error-corrected the raw reads and collapsed the reads into unique sequences, merging closely related sequences to remove PCR and sequencing errors. Alignment of CDR3 sequences to IMGT reference sequences was used to assign V, D and J gene segments. For a sequence to be retained, a match of at least six nucleotides to both a V gene segment and a J gene segment was required. Rearrangements were called productive when the CDR3 lacked stop codons and stayed in frame with V and J; all others were non-productive. CDR3 was defined by IMGT convention, running from the second conserved V-encoded cysteine to the conserved J-encoded phenylalanine. In an earlier analysis of approximately 500 of the donors, sequences lacking an unambiguous match to a single V gene segment were excluded. An earlier analysis of 587 of the donors called V segments functional above 56.7% productive rearrangements and segregating when the between-donor standard deviation exceeded 5%. A statistical classification framework was built to diagnose cytomegalovirus status from the catalog of TCR beta chain sequences. A later analysis assigned V and J genes by comparing TCR nucleotide sequences with IMGT/GENE-DB human TR gene sequences. In a later analysis, CDR3 sequences and most-parsimonious VDJ recombination scenarios were assigned using the TCRdist pipeline. In a later analysis, every TCR beta chain was defined by the combination of its CDR3 amino acid sequence and its V-gene family, and reads without a unique V-gene family were dropped. In a later analysis, 500 to 650 highly shared, low-generation-probability nucleotide sequences were removed to address suspected cross-contamination and a sequencing artifact. In a later analysis, a clonal expansion index was calculated for each public chain from normalized within-repertoire ranks of inferred template counts. In a later analysis, generation probabilities were computed with a VDJ recombination model fitted to out-of-frame rearrangements, and the resulting probabilities were checked against IGoR. In a later analysis, hypergeometric tests were used to score TCR-TCR, TCR-HLA and TCR-CMV co-occurrence, with a repertoire-size bias correction applied to TCR pairs. In a later analysis, false discovery rates were estimated by permuting HLA or CMV assignments 20 times. In a later analysis, co-occurring TCRs were grouped using DBSCAN, with TCRdist sequence similarity added in when clustering inside HLA-allele-positive subsets. Co-occurrence clustering excluded repertoires with fewer than 30,000 or more than 120,000 public chains, plus five with anomalous nucleotide sharing. Entries here come from immuneACCESS through TCRdb and include only in-frame sequences with V and J called. Some clones fail to appear in such tables; in the studies checked, an unresolved V gene covers under half of the shortfall, and the cause of the remainder is unknown. V and J calls and clone size follow that table, whereas D and trimming were derived from the DNA. In all, the sample holds around 200,000 clones, and around 80% of those were seen once. In total, the top ten clones hold 6.3% of the sample.

Overall results and qualifications from the work: In a later genetic analysis, a missense DCLRE1C variant was associated with V-gene and J-gene trimming of TCR beta chains, and the association was replicated in an independent cohort. In a later analysis, more than 15,000 TCR beta sequences were associated with specific HLA alleles at a false discovery rate of 0.05. A later analysis found that HLA-associated TCR beta chains were more clonally expanded and had lower generation probabilities than equally common non-associated chains. A later genetic analysis reported fewer N-insertions in productive TCRs among donors in an Asian-associated ancestry cluster than the roughly 700-donor mean. Cytomegalovirus status was reported to be diagnosed by the classifier with high specificity and sensitivity in both the original and validation cohorts. Because counts were too low, about 15 rarely observed V segments, including chromosome 9 orphons, were left out of the earlier analysis of 587 of the donors. An earlier analysis of approximately 500 of the donors showed that most TCR beta V segments appeared in productive rearrangements either about 87% or about 30% of the time, which broadly matched IMGT annotations. Assigning TCR associations to individual alleles was difficult when HLA alleles, especially DR and DQ, strongly co-occurred. A further reported finding was that TCR beta sequences accurately predicted the HLA-A and HLA-B alleles for most subjects in the first cohort. A later analysis reported that several top co-occurrence clusters appeared linked to parvovirus B19, influenza, CMV and Epstein-Barr virus. HLA typing was unavailable for some donors at each locus, so association tests used only the typed subset. A total of 150 to 200 TCR beta chains were listed by the study as associated with cytomegalovirus. Roughly uniform sequencing depth across donors was assumed in presence/absence analyses, although this assumption may not hold. In a later analysis, TCR association rates were found to vary across HLA loci, with the most associated TCRs seen for DRB1 alleles and the fewest for HLA-C alleles. In vitro tests confirmed that a few of the cytomegalovirus-associated TCR beta chains recognize cytomegalovirus antigens. The authors suggested that the approach could potentially be generalized to other disease states and immunological phenotypes. This cohort had only TCR beta chains sequenced, and the lack of alpha or paired-chain data limited which features could be detected. A later analysis found that most CMV-associated TCR beta chains appeared HLA-restricted, with HLA associations seemingly driven largely by CMV exposure. A cluster of highly shared sequence variants was judged likely to represent a technical artifact of the sequencing pipeline. Immune exposure information for the cohort was limited to CMV serostatus. Most TCR sequences were observed very rarely across donors, whereas some public TCRs were present in many individuals. Linkage disequilibrium might explain the correlated functional status among segregating V segments, but an unknown experimental factor could not be ruled out.

The cohort consisted of 666 healthy bone marrow donors. Cohort members were all nominally healthy when sampled, although unrecorded immune exposures were likely present. The donor tested CMV seropositive, placing the donor among the 289 seropositive members of the cohort. A peripheral blood sample was collected from each donor, and TCR beta sequencing was performed on peripheral blood mononuclear cells. Genomic DNA was extracted from the blood cell samples with the Qiagen DNeasy Blood Extraction Kit. Specimen: PBMCs. The origin of this receptor is a man aged 35-49 years in good health and CMV-seropositive.

The CDR3 region: CASSGADRVNYGYTF. At the DNA level, the sequence is TGTGCCAGCAGTGGGGCGGACAGGGTAAACTATGGCTACACCTTC. Rearrangement joined TRBV27 to TRBJ1-2; 8 junctional bases match TRBD1. Ends trimmed: V by 5 bases, J by 2 bases; bases unmatched to a gene: 7. The CDR3 starts with the cysteine, ends with the phenylalanine, and has 15 residues. Left in the record is the CDR3 DNA by itself, 45 bases read in frame from the first base. CDR1 and CDR2 (MNHEY, SMNVEV) derive from the germline V gene (reference sequence).